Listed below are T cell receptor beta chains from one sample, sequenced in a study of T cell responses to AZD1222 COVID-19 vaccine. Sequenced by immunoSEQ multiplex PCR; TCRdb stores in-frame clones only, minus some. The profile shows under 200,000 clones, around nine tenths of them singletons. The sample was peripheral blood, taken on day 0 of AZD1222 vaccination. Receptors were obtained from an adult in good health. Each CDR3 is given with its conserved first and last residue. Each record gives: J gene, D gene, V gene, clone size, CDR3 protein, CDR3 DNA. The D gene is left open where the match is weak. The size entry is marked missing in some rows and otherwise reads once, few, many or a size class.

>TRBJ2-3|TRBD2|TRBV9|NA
CASSVSGLAGDTQYF
TGTGCCAGCAGCGTCTCCGGACTAGCGGGAGATACGCAGTATTTT
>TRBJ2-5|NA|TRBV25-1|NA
CASSDPTGTQETQYF
TGTGCCAGCAGTGATCCCACAGGGACCCAAGAGACCCAGTACTTC
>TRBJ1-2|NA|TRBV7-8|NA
CASSLGEGRNYGYTF
TGTGCCAGCAGCTTAGGCGAGGGAAGGAACTATGGCTACACCTTC
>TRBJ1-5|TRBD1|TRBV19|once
CASSIQGVNQPQHF
TGTGCCAGTAGTATCCAGGGGGTTAATCAGCCCCAGCATTTT
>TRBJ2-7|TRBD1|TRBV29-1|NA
CSVVGDRGRRYEQYF
TGCAGCGTTGTCGGGGACAGGGGGCGCCGGTACGAGCAGTACTTC
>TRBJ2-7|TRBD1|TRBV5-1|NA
CASKDRESEQYF
TGCGCCAGCAAAGACAGGGAAAGCGAGCAGTACTTC
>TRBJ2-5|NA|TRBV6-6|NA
CASSYSGRTYQETQYF
TGTGCCAGCAGTTACTCGGGCAGGACATACCAAGAGACCCAGTACTTC
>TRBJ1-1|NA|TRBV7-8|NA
CASSLNWGDTEAFF
TGTGCCAGCAGCTTAAATTGGGGAGATACTGAAGCTTTCTTT
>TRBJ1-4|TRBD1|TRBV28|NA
CASSFTRSGGGEKLFF
TGTGCCAGCAGTTTCACCCGGTCAGGGGGGGGTGAAAAACTGTTTTTT
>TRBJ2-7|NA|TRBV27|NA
CASSFGLTYEQYF
TGTGCCAGCAGTTTCGGTTTAACCTACGAGCAGTACTTC
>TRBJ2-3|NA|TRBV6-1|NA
CASSDGRGETDTQYF
TGTGCCAGCAGTGACGGCAGGGGTGAAACAGATACGCAGTATTTT
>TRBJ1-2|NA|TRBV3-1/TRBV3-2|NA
CASSQEGGYTF
TGTGCCAGCAGCCAAGAGGGGGGCTACACCTTC
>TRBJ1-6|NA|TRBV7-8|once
CASSFRGVVSPLHF
TGTGCCAGCAGCTTCCGGGGTGTCGTTTCACCCCTCCACTTT
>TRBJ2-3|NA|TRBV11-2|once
CASSLGTGRTDTQYF
TGTGCCAGCAGCTTAGGGACGGGGCGGACAGATACGCAGTATTTT
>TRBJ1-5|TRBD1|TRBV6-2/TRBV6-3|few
CASSYRRGQGNNQPQHF
TGTGCCAGCAGTTACAGACGGGGACAGGGGAACAATCAGCCCCAGCATTTT
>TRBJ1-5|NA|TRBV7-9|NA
CASSLGGHSNQPQHF
TGTGCCAGCAGCTTAGGGGGTCACAGCAATCAGCCCCAGCATTTT
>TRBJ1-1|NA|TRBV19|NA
CASSGFLMNTEAFF
TGTGCCAGTAGTGGGTTTTTGATGAACACTGAAGCTTTCTTT
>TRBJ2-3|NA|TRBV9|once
CASSSTGTPDTDTQYF
TGTGCCAGCAGCTCCACCGGGACACCAGACACAGATACGCAGTATTTT
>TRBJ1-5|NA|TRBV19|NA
CASRGGDSSNQPQHF
TGTGCCAGTAGGGGAGGAGACAGTAGCAATCAGCCCCAGCATTTT
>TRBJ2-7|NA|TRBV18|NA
CASSPAGVGSEQYF
TGTGCCAGCTCACCGGCAGGGGTGGGTTCCGAGCAGTACTTC
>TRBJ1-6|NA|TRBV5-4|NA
CASRPTGDSPLHF
TGTGCCAGCAGACCCACGGGGGATTCACCCCTCCACTTT
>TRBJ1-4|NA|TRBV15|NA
CATGQVNEKLFF
TGTGCCACCGGCCAAGTAAATGAAAAACTGTTTTTT
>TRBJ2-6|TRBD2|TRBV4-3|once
CASSQGTSGSGANVLTF
TGCGCCAGCAGCCAAGGGACTAGCGGCTCTGGGGCCAACGTCCTGACTTTC
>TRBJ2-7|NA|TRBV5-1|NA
CASSLGGTSYEQYF
TGCGCCAGCAGCTTGGGAGGGACGTCCTACGAGCAGTACTTC
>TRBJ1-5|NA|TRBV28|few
CASSSRPNNQPQHF
TGTGCCAGCAGCAGTAGACCGAACAATCAGCCCCAGCATTTT
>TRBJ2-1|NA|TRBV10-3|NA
CAISESLGRVSYNEQFF
TGTGCCATCAGTGAGTCGTTGGGACGGGTCTCCTACAATGAGCAGTTCTTC
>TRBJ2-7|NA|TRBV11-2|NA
CASSPSWGARSHEQYF
TGTGCCAGCAGCCCGTCCTGGGGGGCTAGAAGCCACGAGCAGTACTTC